These 8 T cell receptor beta chains share one sample of origin, sequenced in a study of T-cell reconstitution after alpha-beta-depleted transplantation in children. Preparing the TCRbeta library involved the use of unique molecular identifiers. Via MiXCR, TCRdb re-called the PCR reads, giving one row per CDR3 protein. Counted here are 530,000 or so distinct CDR3 sequences, 25% to 30% occurring once; the ten biggest clones make up approximately 39%. Source: PBMCs, taken before TCRalphabeta/CD19-depleted stem cell transplant. These receptors originate from a boy under two years old with Wiskott-Aldrich syndrome, due to receive a stem cell transplant.

Of note for this clonotype: A read error may produce the germline difference seen at one junction end. The rearrangement joins TRBV5-1 to TRBJ2-2; a possible D gene is TRBD2 (6 bases). CDR1 and CDR2 from the germline V gene are SGHRS and YFSETQ. CDR3 length equals 15 residues. The CDR3 DNA sequence: TGCGCCAGCAGCGGGGGGACGCTGAACACCTGGGAGCTGTTTTTT. It translates to CASSGGTLNTWELFF.

This sequence joins TRBV10-3 and TRBJ2-5, with 11 bases fitting TRBD2. The CDR3 extends over 17 amino acids. Germline V gene sequence: CDR1 ENHRY, CDR2 SYGVKD. V dropped 2 bases and J dropped 1; count of bases not matched to a gene: 6. The CDR3 region has the DNA TGTGCCATCAGTGAGGGGGGGACTAGCGGTTCCCAAGAGACCCAGTACTTC. Its translation: CAISEGGTSGSQETQYF.

This clonotype was recorded a few times. CDR3 DNA sequence: TGCGCCAGCACTCTCGGGGCTAGCGGGAGTGCCTACGAGCAGTACTTC. Translation gives CASTLGASGSAYEQYF. The chain links TRBV5-1 to TRBJ2-7; 10 nucleotides agree with TRBD2. CDR1 and CDR2 from the germline V gene are SGHRS and YFSETQ. The CDR3 runs to 16 residues. The junction had 11 bases not matched to a gene; V was cut back by 6 bases and J by 2 bases. Together with reference TRBV5-1 and TRBJ2-7, the CDR3 gives the full variable domain: KAGVTQTPRYLIKTRGQQVTLSCSPISGHRSVSWYQQTPGQGLQFLFEYFSETQRNKGNFPGRFSGRQFSNSRSEMNVSTLELGDSALYLCASTLGASGSAYEQYFGPGTRLTVT.

The V call is TRBV24-1, the J call TRBJ2-5, with TRBD1 matching over 8 bases. Germline V gene lookup returns CDR1 KGHDR and CDR2 SFDVKD. The CDR3 is 16 amino acids. Trimming at V came to 3 bases and at J to 2 bases, leaving 7 bases not matched to a gene. The CDR3 nucleotides read TGTGCCACCAGTGATCCTCGACAGGGGCCTCAAGAGACCCAGTACTTC. Translating gives CATSDPRQGPQETQYF.

This sequence joins TRBV5-1 and TRBJ2-5, with D perhaps matching TRBD1 or TRBD2 (6 bases each). There are 15 residues in the CDR3. Trimming took off 2 bases at V and 5 bases at J, with 16 bases between the two ends. CDR1 SGHRS and CDR2 YFSETQ come from the germline V gene. Here the CDR3 DNA reads TGCGCCAGCAGCTTCGGACAGAGCGGGTCGGAGACCCAGTACTTC. It yields the protein CASSFGQSGSETQYF. Full variable domain (rest looked up from reference TRBV5-1 and TRBJ2-5): KAGVTQTPRYLIKTRGQQVTLSCSPISGHRSVSWYQQTPGQGLQFLFEYFSETQRNKGNFPGRFSGRQFSNSRSEMNVSTLELGDSALYLCASSFGQSGSETQYFGPGTRLLVL.

A note on this clonotype: The germline gene is not matched at one end of the junction; a read error may be the cause. The V call is TRBV20-1, the J call TRBJ2-5, with 7 bases matching TRBD2. Per the germline V gene, CDR1 is DFQATT and CDR2 is SNEGSKA (reference sequence). CDR3 length: 16 residues. The DNA for the CDR3 is TGCAGTGCTAACACGCTAGCGGTGAGATATCGGGAGACCCATTACTTC. Protein: CSANTLAVRYRETHYF.

This clonotype has ten or more counts. The V call is TRBV20-1, the J call TRBJ2-3; 9 bases line up with TRBD2. V shed 1 base and J 1 base; nucleotides not matched to a gene: 0. The length of the CDR3 is 14 residues. The germline CDR1 and CDR2 sequences are DFQATT and SNEGSKA (reference sequence). Here the CDR3 DNA reads TGCAGTGCTAGAGGGACTAGCGGCACAGATACGCAGTATTTT. Protein product: CSARGTSGTDTQYF.

The chain combines TRBV27 with TRBJ2-1; D is unresolved. This CDR3 is 16 amino acids long. From germline, CDR1 is MNHEY and CDR2 SMNVEV (reference sequence). Trimming stripped 3 bases from V and 0 bases from J, with 12 bases between. The CDR3 sequence: CASSLTGPFSYNEQFF. DNA for the CDR3: TGTGCCAGCAGTTTGACCGGGCCCTTCTCCTACAATGAGCAGTTCTTC.